These T cell receptor beta chains were read from a single sample in a study of regulatory and conventional T cells in RAG deficiency. Generated by immunoSEQ multiplex PCR, the TCRdb table keeps only in-frame clones and is missing some. In the table there are roughly 28,000 clones, under 95% of which are singletons. In addition, the sample was reused for a study of regulatory T cells.

The sample was Tregs sorted from blood. The receptors stem from a human donor in good health. Each CDR3 is given without its conserved first and last residue. Each record gives: V gene, J gene, CDR3 protein.

TRBV6-5,TRBJ1-2,ASSYSKFLKGYT
TRBV29-1,TRBJ1-2,SVEVQGVGGYT
TRBV21-1,TRBJ2-3,ASGGITDTQY
TRBV10-3,TRBJ2-7,ATCLSGGAYEQY
TRBV18,TRBJ1-3,ASSRSGGPLGNTIY
TRBV15,TRBJ2-1,ATSRVKQGPYNEQF
TRBV5-4,TRBJ1-1,ASSFGRPGTRGEAF
TRBV11-2,TRBJ2-7,ASSPRGLARSYEQY
TRBV6-6,TRBJ1-5,ASRDTGGGQPQH
TRBV4-1,TRBJ1-6,ASSQAENSPLH
TRBV5-1,TRBJ2-7,ASRPSDRDEQY
TRBV19,TRBJ2-1,ASSRSGGAVLLDEQF
TRBV2,TRBJ2-2,ASSGTGAGELF
TRBV19,TRBJ1-2,ASSMGRGNGDGYT
TRBV29-1,TRBJ2-3,SVDNWGPDTQY
TRBV19,TRBJ2-7,ASSILGYEQY
TRBV11-2,TRBJ2-3,ASSPRLAGLSTDTQY
TRBV7-8,TRBJ2-3,ASSLGGARADTQY
TRBV4-1,TRBJ2-1,ASSQDSWWERGSSYNEQF
TRBV14,TRBJ1-2,ASSQVVYPIDMRGARGGYT
TRBV6-1,TRBJ1-2,ASSVRGRDTNYGYT
TRBV9,TRBJ2-5,ASSVHKGTQY
TRBV11-3,TRBJ2-3,ASSLFGSTDTQY
TRBV5-1,TRBJ2-5,ASSLDPSGGTGTQY
TRBV30,TRBJ2-7,AWRRGLDSYEQY
TRBV2,TRBJ1-1,ASRVGRLEGTEAF